The 12 T cell receptor beta chains listed next were all sequenced from one sample in a study of T cells in narcolepsy. Data came from immunoSEQ multiplex PCR; TCRdb stores just in-frame clones and leaves some out. The sample includes roughly 11,000 clones, roughly 93% seen only once; the top ten take roughly 1%. Material for sequencing was CD45RA- memory CD4+ T cells from PBMCs. The receptors originated from a human donor with narcolepsy.

The rearrangement uses TRBV7-8 and TRBJ2-7; 10 bases fit TRBD1. Looked up from germline, CDR1 is SGHVS and CDR2 is FQNEAQ. The CDR3 totals 17 residues. V was clipped by 0 bases and J by 2 bases; unmatched bases: 7. In nucleotides, the CDR3 is TGTGCCAGCAGCTTAGCGCTCGCCGGACAGGGGGCCTACGAGCAGTACTTC. This codes for CASSLALAGQGAYEQYF.

The CDR3 reads CASNGQGIGLGGYTF. The DNA of the CDR3 is TGCGCCAGCAATGGACAGGGCATTGGGCTAGGCGGCTACACCTTC. The chain employs TRBV5-1 and TRBJ1-2, with TRBD1 identical over 8 bases. The CDR3 sequence is 15 residues long. Germline V gene sequence: CDR1 SGHRS, CDR2 YFSETQ. Trimming cost V 6 bases and J 8 bases; bases outside gene matches: 15.

V gene TRBV14 combines with J gene TRBJ2-2; D not certain. CDR1 SGHDN and CDR2 FVKESK come from the germline V gene. Trimming pared 0 bases from V and 7 bases from J, leaving 9 bases between. The CDR3 extends over 14 amino acids. The CDR3 DNA is TGTGCCAGCAGCCAAGAAGTGTTCGGCGGGGAGCTGTTTTTT. It yields the protein CASSQEVFGGELFF. Together with reference TRBV14 and TRBJ2-2, the CDR3 gives the full variable domain: EAGVTQFPSHSVIEKGQTVTLRCDPISGHDNLYWYRRVMGKEIKFLLHFVKESKQDESGMPNNRFLAERTGGTYSTLKVQPAELEDSGVYFCASSQEVFGGELFFGEGSRLTVL.

The rearrangement uses TRBV5-1 and TRBJ1-2; no firm D call. The length of the CDR3 is 12 residues. Germline CDR1 is SGHRS and CDR2 is YFSETQ. The germline V and J ends were trimmed by 4 bases and 7 bases, with 11 bases remaining between them. Here the CDR3 reads CASSPRRGGYTF. The CDR3 nucleotides are TGCGCCAGCAGCCCCCGGCGGGGTGGCTACACCTTC.

This sequence joins TRBV7-4 and TRBJ1-2; TRBD1 might be the D (5 bases). Looked up from germline, CDR1 is SGHVT and CDR2 is SQSDAQ. The CDR3 contains 12 residues. Trimming took 4 bases from V and 5 from J, leaving 8 bases between them. CDR3: CASSSTVYGYTF. CDR3 nucleotide sequence: TGTGCCAGCAGCTCGACAGTTTATGGCTACACCTTC.

The chain joins TRBV5-1 to TRBJ2-1, with 10 positions matching TRBD1. V gave up 4 bases and J gave up 1 base; unmatched junction bases: 2. The CDR3 consists of 15 residues. Germline loops: CDR1 SGHRS, CDR2 YFSETQ. The CDR3 DNA sequence: TGCGCCAGCAGCGGGGACAGGGGATCCTACAATGAGCAGTTCTTC. Its translation: CASSGDRGSYNEQFF.

This chain joins TRBV18 and TRBJ2-2; weak D call: TRBD2 (6 bases). This CDR3 region has 15 residues. The ends were cut back, 5 bases at V and 3 bases at J, with 13 bases in the middle. Germline loops: CDR1 KGHSH, CDR2 LQKENI. This chain's CDR3 is CASSGQGGDTGELFF. CDR3 DNA: TGTGCCAGCTCAGGTCAGGGAGGAGACACCGGGGAGCTGTTTTTT.

This chain joins TRBV11-3 and TRBJ2-6, with a possible D match to TRBD2 (6 bases). Germline CDR1 is SGHNT and CDR2 is YENEEA. Trimming removed 6 bases from V and 0 bases from J, with 12 bases in between. The CDR3 consists of 16 residues. CDR3 sequence reads: CASSRRGGSGANVLTF. CDR3 DNA sequence: TGTGCCAGCAGTCGGCGGGGAGGCTCTGGGGCCAACGTCCTGACTTTC.

This rearrangement joins TRBV2 to TRBJ2-1; tentative D call: TRBD2 (5 bases). The V end lost 7 bases, the J end lost 0 bases, and 10 bases lay between the germline ends. CDR1 and CDR2 (germline): SNHLY, FYNNEI. The CDR3 sequence is 14 residues long. DNA of the CDR3: TGTGCCAGCATGGAGGATAGCTCCTACAATGAGCAGTTCTTC. It translates to CASMEDSSYNEQFF.

V and J are TRBV27 and TRBJ2-3; D unclear. The CDR3 has 14 residues. Germline V gives CDR1 MNHEY, CDR2 SMNVEV (reference sequence). V was clipped by 6 bases and J by 1 base, with 11 bases between them. This CDR3 is CASSLGARTDTQYF. CDR3 DNA: TGTGCCAGCAGCCTCGGTGCGCGCACAGATACGCAGTATTTT.

This sequence joins TRBV6-5 and TRBJ1-5; D unresolved. Germline CDR1 is MNHEY and CDR2 is SVGAGI. Trimming removed 6 bases at V and 9 bases at J, with 12 bases between. The CDR3 spans 12 residues. CDR3 loop: CASSRSAGPQHF. The CDR3 nucleotides read TGTGCCAGCAGCCGATCCGCGGGGCCCCAGCATTTT.

The V call is TRBV5-1, the J call TRBJ2-1; possibly TRBD2 for D (6 bases). V was clipped by 3 bases and J by 3 bases, with 10 bases between them. The CDR3 length is 14 residues. Germline-derived CDR1 and CDR2 are SGHRS and YFSETQ. The DNA of the CDR3 is TGCGCCAGCAGCTCGGGACTTCTCTACAATGAGCAGTTCTTC. It codes for CASSSGLLYNEQFF.